One and the same sample provided the 28 T cell receptor beta chains below, sequenced in a study of siplizumab effects on memory and regulatory T cells. This table comes from immunoSEQ multiplex PCR, and its TCRdb copy is limited to in-frame clones, with some not included. Among around 100,000 clones listed, approximately 94% were seen once. The material sequenced was non-Treg CD4+ T cells sorted from blood. The origin of the receptors is a human donor in good health.

The chain joins TRBV21-1 to TRBJ1-3. TRBV21-1 is flagged as a pseudogene. The length of the CDR3 is 16 residues. The CDR3 reads CASSIGLTSSGNTIYF. CDR3 DNA sequence: TGTGCCAGCAGCATAGGGCTTACTTCCTCTGGAAACACCATATATTTT.

The chain uses TRBV7-9 and TRBJ1-1; 8 nucleotides agree with TRBD1. CDR3 length: 16 amino acids. Germline V lookup: CDR1 SEHNR, CDR2 FQNEAQ (reference sequence). Trimming at V came to 4 bases and at J to 10 bases, leaving 17 bases not matched to a gene. The CDR3 reads CASSSGAGTGTRTAFF. CDR3 bases: TGTGCCAGCAGCTCCGGAGCCGGGACAGGTACTAGAACAGCTTTCTTT.

This sequence joins TRBV4-1 and TRBJ1-2, with D hard to call. Germline CDR1 is MGHRA and CDR2 is YSYEKL. The CDR3 spans 16 residues. V lost 4 bases, J lost 6 bases, and 21 bases lay in between. For the CDR3, the DNA is TGCGCCAGCAGCCTTTCTGGGCCTCGTGAAGAGGATGGCTACACCTTC. This sequence encodes CASSLSGPREEDGYTF.

The chain links TRBV19 to TRBJ2-5, with 9 nucleotides matching TRBD2. Germline V gene lookup returns CDR1 LNHDA and CDR2 SQIVND (reference sequence). This CDR3 has 16 residues. J was trimmed by 1 base and V by 5 bases; bases with no gene match: 8. The CDR3 nucleotides are TGTGCCAGTAGTGGGCTGACTAGCGGAACCCAAGAGACCCAGTACTTC. Protein product: CASSGLTSGTQETQYF.

V and J are TRBV10-2 and TRBJ2-3; TRBD2 matches 7 bases. Germline CDR1 WSHSY, CDR2 SAAADI. With 5 bases clipped from V and 0 bases from J, the junction kept 5 bases outside the gene matches. The CDR3 has 15 amino acids. DNA of the CDR3: TGCGCCAGCAGTAAAGCGGGAACTAGCACAGATACGCAGTATTTT. Translated: CASSKAGTSTDTQYF.

V gene TRBV19 combines with J gene TRBJ2-7; TRBD1 agrees at 9 bases. J lost 3 bases, V lost 3 bases, and 6 bases had no gene match. The CDR3 runs to 15 residues. Germline CDR1 reads LNHDA; CDR2 reads SQIVND (reference sequence). The CDR3 region has the DNA TGTGCCAGTAGTATTCCGGGACAGGGAGTCTACGAGCAGTACTTC. Translated: CASSIPGQGVYEQYF. Filled out from reference TRBV19 and TRBJ2-7, the complete variable domain reads DGGITQSPKYLFRKEGQNVTLSCEQNLNHDAMYWYRQDPGQGLRLIYYSQIVNDFQKGDIAEGYSVSREKKESFPLTVTSAQKNPTAFYLCASSIPGQGVYEQYFGPGTRLTVT.

The chain joins TRBV27 to TRBJ2-3; possibly TRBD2 for D (5 bases). V was trimmed by 8 bases and J by 0 bases, leaving 15 bases between them. The CDR3 is 15 residues long. Germline V gene data show CDR1 as MNHEY and CDR2 as SMNVEV (reference sequence). DNA of the CDR3: TGTGCCAGCGGTTCCCGGGGTGCGAGCACAGATACGCAGTATTTT. Residues: CASGSRGASTDTQYF.

CDR3 sequence: CASRIVSRSEAFF. CDR3 nucleotides: TGTGCCAGCAGGATAGTCAGCCGCTCTGAAGCTTTCTTT. The chain joins TRBV6-1 to TRBJ1-1; no definite D call. The CDR3 spans 13 residues. The germline CDR1 and CDR2 sequences are MNHNS and SASEGT. Trimming shortened V by 6 bases and J by 6 bases, and 14 bases separated the two germline ends.

The genes are TRBV7-9 and TRBJ1-1; D ambiguous. The CDR3 is 18 residues long. Per germline, CDR1 SEHNR and CDR2 FQNEAQ (reference sequence). Trimming left V 2 bases short and J 1 base short, with 20 bases between. CDR3 protein: CASSLSGPQGLKNTEAFF. In DNA form, the CDR3 reads TGTGCCAGCAGCTTATCGGGCCCCCAAGGACTGAAGAACACTGAAGCTTTCTTT.

The count of this clone is one. V is TRBV28 and J is TRBJ1-5; the D is unclear. Looked up from germline, CDR1 is MDHEN and CDR2 is SYDVKM. The CDR3 has 14 residues. Trimming removed 5 bases from V and 0 bases from J, with 8 bases in between. CDR3 protein: CASSIEYSNQPQHF. The CDR3 DNA sequence: TGTGCCAGCAGTATCGAATATAGCAATCAGCCCCAGCATTTT.

CDR3 loop: CASSLGPSRAFF. CDR3 DNA sequence: TGTGCCAGCAGCTTAGGTCCCTCCCGGGCTTTCTTT. The chain has TRBV7-9 and TRBJ1-1, with D unresolved. The CDR3 length is 12 residues. Germline CDR1 is SEHNR and CDR2 is FQNEAQ (reference sequence). Trimming removed 1 base from V and 11 bases from J, with 11 bases in between.

The V and J genes are TRBV27 and TRBJ2-2; 9 bases are a match to TRBD1. Germline V gene data show CDR1 as MNHEY and CDR2 as SMNVEV (reference sequence). This CDR3 has 14 residues. V trimming: 6 bases; J trimming: 4 bases; junction bases outside the gene matches: 3. CDR3 in DNA: TGTGCCAGCAGGATGACAGGGGGCACCGGGGAGCTGTTTTTT. It translates to CASRMTGGTGELFF.

The V and J genes are TRBV6-5 and TRBJ2-7; 10 bases are a match to TRBD1. There are 14 residues in the CDR3. CDR1 is MNHEY and CDR2 is SVGAGI in the germline V gene. Germline trimming cut 6 bases from V and 6 bases from J; bases unmatched to any gene: 8. The CDR3 DNA reads TGTGCCAGCAGACCCGTGACAGGGGGCGGCGAGCAGTACTTC. Translated, it gives CASRPVTGGGEQYF.

The chain is built from TRBV11-1 and TRBJ2-5; 10 bases are a match to TRBD2. Matching the DNA end better, TRBJ2-7 makes the J call doubtful. The CDR3 is made up of 15 amino acids. Germline V gives CDR1 SGHAT, CDR2 FQDESV (reference sequence). The CDR3 DNA follows: TGTGCCAGCAGCTACCCAGCGGGAGGGGCCCCCGAGCAGTACTTC. Translation: CASSYPAGGAPEQYF.

This sequence joins TRBV9 and TRBJ2-7, with a possible D match to TRBD1 (5 bases). The CDR3 length is 14 residues. V lost 2 bases and J lost 0, with 9 bases in between. Germline V gene lookup returns CDR1 SGDLS and CDR2 YYNGEE. This chain's CDR3 is CASSVDRYSYEQYF. CDR3 coding DNA: TGTGCCAGCAGCGTCGACAGATACTCCTACGAGCAGTACTTC.

The chain links TRBV25-1 to TRBJ2-7; a possible D gene is TRBD1 (5 bases). This CDR3 has 14 amino acids. The germline V gene encodes CDR1 MGHDK and CDR2 SYGVNS. Trimming left V 3 bases short and J 7 bases short, with 16 bases between. The CDR3 region is CASSDRAVWKEQYF. The DNA of the CDR3 is TGTGCCAGCAGTGACAGGGCCGTTTGGAAGGAGCAGTACTTC.

This clone occurred once. The J gene is TRBJ2-5, the V gene TRBV11-1; 7 nucleotides match TRBD1. Germline trimming cut 5 bases from V and 1 base from J; bases unmatched to any gene: 4. The CDR3 totals 14 residues. In germline, CDR1 is SGHAT, CDR2 FQDESV (reference sequence). DNA for the CDR3: TGTGCCAGCAGCCGACGACAGGGCCAAGAGACCCAGTACTTC. Encoded protein: CASSRRQGQETQYF.

The chain is built from TRBV5-6 and TRBJ2-5; 9 bases match TRBD2. The CDR3 runs to 17 residues. Germline trimming cut 1 base from V and 7 bases from J; bases unmatched to any gene: 14. Germline CDR1 reads SGHDT; CDR2 reads YYEEEE. The CDR3: CASSLRRLADEPWTQYF. In DNA form, the CDR3 reads TGTGCCAGCAGCTTGCGTCGACTAGCGGACGAGCCTTGGACCCAGTACTTC. The whole variable domain, remainder taken from reference TRBV5-6 and TRBJ2-5, is DAGVTQSPTHLIKTRGQQVTLRCSPKSGHDTVSWYQQALGQGPQFIFQYYEEEERQRGNFPDRFSGHQFPNYSSELNVNALLLGDSALYLCASSLRRLADEPWTQYFGPGTRLLVL.

V usage is TRBV28 and J usage is TRBJ2-7; 12 bases line up with TRBD2. The J segment lost 0 bases and the V segment lost 5 bases, leaving 2 bases of the junction unmatched. Germline V gene sequence: CDR1 MDHEN, CDR2 SYDVKM. This CDR3 has 15 residues. CDR3 protein: CASSPTSGGSYEQYF. The CDR3 DNA reads as TGTGCCAGCAGTCCGACTAGCGGGGGCTCCTACGAGCAGTACTTC.

This rearrangement joins TRBV6-5 to TRBJ2-3; D perhaps matches TRBD1 (6 bases). The CDR3 is 12 amino acids. The germline V and J ends were trimmed by 6 bases and 5 bases, with 9 bases remaining between them. The germline gives CDR1 MNHEY, CDR2 SVGAGI. CDR3 coding DNA: TGTGCCAGCAGGGCGACAGGAGATACGCAGTATTTT. Translated, it gives CASRATGDTQYF.

This clone was picked up a small number of times. This chain uses TRBV7-2 with TRBJ1-2, with TRBD1 matching 8 bases. The CDR3 length is 15 residues. The V gene end was trimmed by 5 bases and the J gene end by 7 bases; junction bases not matched to a gene: 12. CDR1 SGHTA and CDR2 FQGNSA come from the germline V gene. The CDR3 DNA is TGTGCCAGCAGCCGAAGGGAGACAGGGGATGCTGGCTACACCTTC. Protein sequence: CASSRRETGDAGYTF.

The chain employs TRBV2 and TRBJ2-3, with unresolved D. The CDR3 is 13 amino acids. Trimming stripped 4 bases from V and 1 base from J, with 6 bases between. Per germline, CDR1 SNHLY and CDR2 FYNNEI. For the CDR3, the DNA is TGTGCCAGCAGTGTAGGCGGCACAGATACGCAGTATTTT. Protein: CASSVGGTDTQYF.

The chain is built from TRBV15 and TRBJ2-7; D call uncertain. The V end lost 0 bases, the J end lost 2 bases, and 20 bases lay between the germline ends. CDR3 length equals 18 residues. CDR1 LNHNV and CDR2 YYDKDF come from the germline V gene (reference sequence). The DNA of the CDR3 is TGTGCCACCAGCAGAGATAGGTTAAACCGGCTGGATCCCTACGAGCAGTACTTC. This translates into CATSRDRLNRLDPYEQYF.

The gene calls are TRBV5-6 and TRBJ2-7, with 10 bases fitting TRBD2. J was trimmed by 6 bases and V by 0 bases; bases with no gene match: 3. Germline lookup yields CDR1 SGHDT and CDR2 YYEEEE. The CDR3 totals 14 residues. The CDR3 region has the DNA TGTGCCAGCAGCTTGGGGCTAGCGGGAGTCGAGCAGTACTTC. Translated: CASSLGLAGVEQYF.

The rearrangement joins TRBV19 to TRBJ2-1; TRBD1 agrees at 7 bases. The CDR3 is 14 residues long. Germline-derived CDR1 and CDR2 are LNHDA and SQIVND (reference sequence). V trimming: 6 bases; J trimming: 0 bases; junction bases outside the gene matches: 2. CDR3 nucleotides: TGTGCCAGTAGGTCAGGGGGCTCCTACAATGAGCAGTTCTTC. Its translation is CASRSGGSYNEQFF.

The chain has TRBV6-1 and TRBJ2-1; possible D gene TRBD2, 5 bases. The CDR3 covers 15 residues. The ends were cut back, 5 bases at V and 2 bases at J, with 13 bases in the middle. Germline CDR1 reads MNHNS; CDR2 reads SASEGT. CDR3 nucleotide sequence: TGTGCCAGCAGTTTCACATCGGGAACCTACAATGAGCAGTTCTTC. It yields the protein CASSFTSGTYNEQFF.

V usage is TRBV2 and J usage is TRBJ1-5; D not resolved. Germline V gene data show CDR1 as SNHLY and CDR2 as FYNNEI. V lost 2 bases and J lost 6, with 11 bases in between. The CDR3 extends over 14 amino acids. The CDR3, as DNA: TGTGCCAGCAGTGAAATTGGAGGGAGTCAGCCCCAGCATTTT. This encodes CASSEIGGSQPQHF.

This clone was seen a few times. This sequence joins TRBV28 and TRBJ1-3; no firm D call. Per germline, CDR1 MDHEN and CDR2 SYDVKM. Trimming left V 5 bases short and J 0 bases short, with 11 bases between. The length of the CDR3 is 15 residues. The CDR3 DNA is TGTGCCAGCAGTCCCCGGGCTCTCTCTGGAAACACCATATATTTT. Its protein is CASSPRALSGNTIYF.